This T cell receptor beta chain was identified in a study of T cell repertoires in aging, cancer and after chemotherapy. TCR beta rearrangements were amplified from peripheral blood genomic DNA. Multiplex touch-down PCR with TRB-A/B primers amplified rearranged V-D-J TRB sequences. From the multiplex PCR reads, TCRdb called clonotypes with MiXCR, one entry per CDR3 protein. The sample holds around 1,800 distinct CDR3 sequences, about 50% seen once. CDR1 SGHNT and CDR2 YYREEE come from the germline V gene (reference sequence). Trimming stripped 0 bases from V and 4 bases from J, with 5 bases between. There are 12 residues in the CDR3.

The sequence came from a human donor with a blood cancer. The V call is TRBV5-4, the J call TRBJ2-7, with D uncertain. The sequencing input was blood. The CDR3 DNA is TGTGCCAGCAGCTTGGGAGCGTACGAGCAGTACTTC. Amino acids: CASSLGAYEQYF.